The subject of this entry is one TCR beta chain. What it binds is not known. This sample stems from a study of cytomegalovirus exposure and HLA in healthy donors. Looking at the study overall: Unique TCR beta sequences numbering 95 million to 130 million came from 150 million to 200 million T cells in an earlier analysis. Study-wide results and caveats: There were 150 or so TCR beta chains listed as cytomegalovirus-associated. Most TCR sequences were seen very rarely across donors, but some public TCRs occurred in many.

PCR primers comprised 60 Vbeta and 13 Jbeta primers. TCRdb keeps only in-frame clones here, not all; method: immunoSEQ multiplex PCR. The table has about 120,000 clones, 77% seen once. The CDR3 spans 15 residues. The V segment lost 6 bases and the J segment 4 bases; nucleotides outside the gene matches: 7. Germline V gives CDR1 MNHNS, CDR2 SASEGT. The specimen sequenced was PBMCs. This receptor was identified in a middle-aged man in good health and CMV-seropositive. This chain joins TRBV6-1 and TRBJ1-4, with 8 bases matching TRBD1. CDR3 residues: CASRDRGRSNEKLFF. CDR3 nucleotides: TGTGCCAGCAGAGACAGGGGACGAAGTAATGAAAAACTGTTTTTT.